The 3 T cell receptor beta chains reported below all come from one sample, sequenced in a study of blood T cell repertoires in COVID-19. Repertoires were generated with immunoSEQ multiplex PCR, while TCRdb's copy carries only in-frame clones and drops some. In the table there are 50,000 to 85,000 clones, 82% of which are singletons. The sequenced material came from peripheral blood. These receptors were taken from a man aged 55-75 years with acute or convalescent COVID-19.

V is TRBV18 and J is TRBJ2-5; 7 bases fit TRBD2. Germline-derived CDR1 and CDR2 are KGHSH and LQKENI. The CDR3 consists of 17 residues. V was clipped by 3 bases and J by 4 bases; unmatched bases: 14. The CDR3 bases are TGTGCCAGCTCACCGCTCCCAAAGGGGACTATTCTAGAGACCCAGTACTTC. Translating gives CASSPLPKGTILETQYF.

The CDR3 is CASSQDRSSGGPAGETQYF. Here the CDR3 DNA reads TGTGCCAGCAGCCAAGATAGAAGTTCAGGGGGACCAGCGGGAGAGACCCAGTACTTC. The chain carries TRBV3-1 (or the pseudogene TRBV3-2) and TRBJ2-5; D perhaps matches TRBD1 (7 bases). CDR1 and CDR2 from the germline V gene are LGHDT and YNNKEL (reference sequence). This CDR3 is built from 19 residues. V was trimmed by 0 bases and J by 4 bases, leaving 24 bases between them.

The chain has TRBV7-6 and TRBJ2-3; 10 bases agree with TRBD2. The CDR3 spans 17 residues. V lost 3 bases to trimming and J lost 3 bases; unmatched junction nucleotides: 9. The V gene's germline CDR1 is SGHVS and CDR2 FNYEAQ. The CDR3 DNA reads TGTGCCAGCAGCTTTCGCAGCGGGGGGGCTATGACAGATACGCAGTATTTT. Amino acids: CASSFRSGGAMTDTQYF.